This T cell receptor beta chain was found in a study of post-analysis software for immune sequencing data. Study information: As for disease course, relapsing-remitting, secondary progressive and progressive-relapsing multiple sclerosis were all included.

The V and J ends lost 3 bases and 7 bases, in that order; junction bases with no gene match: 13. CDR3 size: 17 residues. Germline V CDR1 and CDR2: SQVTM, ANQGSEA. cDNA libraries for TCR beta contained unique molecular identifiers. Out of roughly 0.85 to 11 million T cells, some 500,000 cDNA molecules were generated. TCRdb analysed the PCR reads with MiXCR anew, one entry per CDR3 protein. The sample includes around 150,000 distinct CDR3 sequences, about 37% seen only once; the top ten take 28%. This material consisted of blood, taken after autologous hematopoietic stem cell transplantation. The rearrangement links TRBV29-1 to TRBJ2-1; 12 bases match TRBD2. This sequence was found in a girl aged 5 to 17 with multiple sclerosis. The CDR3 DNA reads TGCAGCGTTGATCCCTCACTGACTAGCGGGAGTCAAAATGAGCAGTTCTTC. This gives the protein CSVDPSLTSGSQNEQFF.